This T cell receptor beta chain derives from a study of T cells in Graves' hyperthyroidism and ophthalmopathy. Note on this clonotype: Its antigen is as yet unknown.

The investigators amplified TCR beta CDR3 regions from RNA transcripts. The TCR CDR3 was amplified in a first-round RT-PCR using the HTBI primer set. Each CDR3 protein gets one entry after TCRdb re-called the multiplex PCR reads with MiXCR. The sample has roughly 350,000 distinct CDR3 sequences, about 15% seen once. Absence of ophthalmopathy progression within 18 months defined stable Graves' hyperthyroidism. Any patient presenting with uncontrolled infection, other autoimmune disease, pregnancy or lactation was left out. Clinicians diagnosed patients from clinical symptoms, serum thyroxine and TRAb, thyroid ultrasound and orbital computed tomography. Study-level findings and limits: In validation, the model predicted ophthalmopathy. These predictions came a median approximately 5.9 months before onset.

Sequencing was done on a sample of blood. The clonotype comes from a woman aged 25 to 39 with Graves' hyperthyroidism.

This CDR3 is CASSLWAGSYEQYF. CDR3 coding DNA: TGTGCCAGCAGTTTATGGGCTGGGTCCTACGAGCAGTACTTC. The V call is TRBV12-3 or TRBV12-4, the J call TRBJ2-7; D gene unclear. The CDR3 extends over 14 amino acids. Trimming removed 2 bases at V and 1 base at J, with 9 bases between.